The clone carrying this T cell receptor beta chain occurred many times. No antigen is known for it. Its ends do not fully match the called genes, so a read error is possible. This sample was included in a study of T cell repertoires in cytomegalovirus infection. TCRdb re-analysed the reads in MiXCR, keeping a single row per CDR3 protein. The sample carries hundreds of thousands of distinct CDR3 sequences, under 40% recorded once. Germline CDR1 SEHNR, CDR2 FQNEAQ (reference sequence). This CDR3 has 14 residues. The TCR was taken from a human donor in good health (CMV status not recorded). Some clones in this sample may be carry-over from other donors' samples. The chain uses TRBV7-9 and TRBJ1-1, with unresolved D. The source was cultured CD8+ T cells from PBMCs, collected from culture after CMV antigen stimulation. The CDR3 here is CASSLGGMNTEAFF. DNA of the CDR3: TGTGCCAGCAGTTTAGGCGGGATGAACACTGAAGCTTTCTTT.